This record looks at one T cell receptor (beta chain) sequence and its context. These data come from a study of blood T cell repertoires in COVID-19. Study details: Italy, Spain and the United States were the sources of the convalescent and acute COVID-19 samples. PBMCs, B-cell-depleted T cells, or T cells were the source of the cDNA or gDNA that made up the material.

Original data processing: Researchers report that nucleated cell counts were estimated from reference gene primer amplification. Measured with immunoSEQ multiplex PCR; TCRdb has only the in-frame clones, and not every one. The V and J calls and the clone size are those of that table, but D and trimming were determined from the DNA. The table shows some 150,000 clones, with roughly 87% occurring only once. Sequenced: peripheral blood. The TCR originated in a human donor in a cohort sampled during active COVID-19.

CDR3 nucleotides: TGCGCCAGCAGAGACACGCCAGGCGGGGCCAACGTCCTGACTTTC. Protein product: CASRDTPGGANVLTF. The genes are TRBV4-1 and TRBJ2-6, with D uncertain. Germline CDR1 reads MGHRA; CDR2 reads YSYEKL. V gave up 6 bases and J gave up 4 bases, with 13 bases separating them. The CDR3 extends over 15 amino acids.